Sequencing of this T cell receptor (beta chain) was carried out in a study of T cell responses to AZD1222 COVID-19 vaccine. Overall study results and limits: Clonal diversity may have been underestimated, and the donors were mostly white British, with more females than males.

Details on this clone: The antigen is unknown.

From germline, CDR1 is MDHEN and CDR2 SYDVKM. This CDR3 region has 14 residues. V shed 6 bases and J shed 1 base, with 12 bases lying between them. Assay used: immunoSEQ multiplex PCR; TCRdb lists only in-frame clones, some missing. The table includes more than 95,000 clones, about 90% detected once. This clonotype was obtained from an adult in good health. The specimen was peripheral blood, collected on day 0 of AZD1222 vaccination. The genes are TRBV28 and TRBJ1-1, with D possibly TRBD1 on 5 matching bases. The CDR3 nucleotides read TGTGCCAGCAGGCGCAGGGCCAGGAACACTGAAGCTTTCTTT. Translated: CASRRRARNTEAFF. The whole variable domain, filled in from reference TRBV28 and TRBJ1-1, reads DVKVTQSSRYLVKRTGEKVFLECVQDMDHENMFWYRQDPGLGLRLIYFSYDVKMKEKGDIPEGYSVSREKKERFSLILESASTNQTSMYLCASRRRARNTEAFFGQGTRLTVV.